The 28 T cell receptor beta chains reported below all come from one sample, sequenced in a study of T-cell reconstitution after alpha-beta-depleted transplantation in children. Unique molecular identifiers were built into the TCRbeta library. MiXCR, run by TCRdb on the PCR reads, gives a single entry per CDR3 protein. The repertoire includes almost 500,000 distinct CDR3 sequences, 12% of them detected once, and about 6% sits in the top ten. Sample: PBMCs from the stem cell graft donor, taken from the stem cell graft. Receptors were obtained from a human donor who donated a stem cell graft to a child with combined immunodeficiency.

This clonotype was counted only a few times. The chain links TRBV4-2 to TRBJ2-2; 7 nucleotides align to TRBD1. The germline CDR1 and CDR2 sequences are LGHNA and YNFKEQ. V dropped 0 bases and J dropped 6; count of bases not matched to a gene: 4. The CDR3 covers 15 residues. CDR3 nucleotides: TGTGCCAGCAGCCAAGATAGACAGGGTGCCGGGGAGCTGTTTTTT. Its translation: CASSQDRQGAGELFF.

This clonotype was counted between two and nine times. The chain couples TRBV28 to TRBJ2-5; D might be TRBD2 (6 bases). The CDR3 loop spans 15 amino acids. From germline, CDR1 is MDHEN and CDR2 SYDVKM. Deletions cut 3 bases from V and 5 bases from J, with 16 bases between. The CDR3 is CASSFSGRGFETQYF. The CDR3 region has the DNA TGTGCCAGCAGTTTTTCCGGGCGGGGCTTTGAGACCCAGTACTTC.

This clonotype was seen at least ten times. The rearrangement joins TRBV12-3 or TRBV12-4 to TRBJ2-2; possibly TRBD1 for D (5 bases). CDR3 length: 16 amino acids. V dropped 7 bases and J dropped 6 bases, with 21 bases sitting between them. The chain's CDR3 is CASTTSTLPRAGELFF. The DNA of the CDR3 is TGTGCCAGCACCACCTCAACCCTCCCCAGGGCCGGGGAGCTGTTTTTT.

This clonotype was observed at least ten times. This rearrangement joins TRBV10-3 to TRBJ2-1, with a possible D match to TRBD2 (5 bases). The CDR3 length is 15 residues. Trimming cost V 4 bases and J 1 base, with 11 bases left between them. In germline, CDR1 is ENHRY, CDR2 SYGVKD. In DNA, the CDR3 is TGTGCCATCAGTGGGAACCGGGGTTCCTACAATGAGCAGTTCTTC. Encoded protein: CAISGNRGSYNEQFF.

The chain recombines TRBV27 with TRBJ2-1; D gene uncertain. V was pared by 8 bases and J by 8 bases, with 7 bases between. The CDR3 extends over 10 amino acids. The V gene's germline CDR1 is MNHEY and CDR2 SMNVEV (reference sequence). Written as DNA, the CDR3 is TGTGCCAGCGGGCCTCATGAGCAGTTCTTC. Translated: CASGPHEQFF.

The V call is TRBV7-2, the J call TRBJ2-1; 9 positions agree with TRBD2. Germline V gene sequence: CDR1 SGHTA, CDR2 FQGNSA. V dropped 1 base and J dropped 6; count of bases not matched to a gene: 4. The CDR3 sequence is 15 residues long. CDR3 nucleotides: TGTGCCAGCAGCTTAGGTGTTAGCGGGGGCAATGAGCAGTTCTTC. Translated: CASSLGVSGGNEQFF.

A few counts support this clonotype. J is TRBJ2-5 and V is TRBV14, with TRBD1 as a possible D gene (6 bases). The V end lost 6 bases, the J end lost 2 bases, and 16 bases lay between the germline ends. CDR3 length: 15 amino acids. The germline gives CDR1 SGHDN, CDR2 FVKESK. The CDR3: CASSSTGHRQETQYF. CDR3 DNA: TGTGCCAGCAGTTCGACGGGACATCGGCAAGAGACCCAGTACTTC.

This clonotype has ten or more counts. The chain couples TRBV5-1 to TRBJ2-7, with 7 bases aligning to TRBD2. The J segment lost 2 bases and the V segment lost 1 base, leaving 3 bases of the junction unmatched. The CDR3 is 14 residues long. In germline, CDR1 is SGHRS, CDR2 YFSETQ. Here the CDR3 reads CASSLTGGTYEQYF. CDR3 sequence (DNA): TGCGCCAGCAGCTTGACGGGAGGCACCTACGAGCAGTACTTC.

This clonotype was counted ten times or more. The chain joins TRBV3-1 to TRBJ2-1; 8 nucleotides align to TRBD2. This CDR3 is 16 amino acids long. Per the germline V gene, CDR1 is LGHDT and CDR2 is YNNKEL (reference sequence). Trimming took 5 bases from V and 7 from J; bases not matched to a gene: 13. The CDR3 is CASSSLSGSDGNEQFF. As DNA, the CDR3 is TGTGCCAGCAGCTCCCTGAGCGGGAGCGATGGTAATGAGCAGTTCTTC.

In its sample, this clonotype was seen many times. This sequence joins TRBV6-1 and TRBJ1-4, with D possibly being TRBD1 (6 bases). Trimming shortened V by 5 bases and J by 1 base, and 8 bases separated the two germline ends. The germline CDR1 and CDR2 sequences are MNHNS and SASEGT. The CDR3 covers 14 residues. CDR3 amino acids: CASSPTGTNEKLFF. DNA for the CDR3: TGTGCCAGCAGTCCGACAGGAACTAATGAAAAACTGTTTTTT.

The V and J genes are TRBV9 and TRBJ1-5; maybe TRBD1 (6 bases). The CDR3 is 13 residues long. V was shortened by 3 bases and J by 5 bases, with 9 bases between the two germline ends. Germline V gene data show CDR1 as SGDLS and CDR2 as YYNGEE. CDR3 residues: CASSARGYQPQHF. Written as DNA, the CDR3 is TGTGCCAGCAGCGCCAGGGGTTATCAGCCCCAGCATTTT.

The sample holds many counts of this clonotype. This chain uses TRBV6-2 or TRBV6-3 with TRBJ1-2; no firm D call. In germline, CDR1 is MNHEY, CDR2 SVGEGT. The CDR3 sequence is 13 residues long. V dropped 2 bases and J dropped 5 bases, with 9 bases sitting between them. CDR3 sequence (DNA): TGTGCCAGCAGTTACACCCACCGGTATGGCTACACCTTC. It is translated as CASSYTHRYGYTF.

This clonotype was seen more than once but under ten times. The chain recombines TRBV10-3 with TRBJ1-1; D is undetermined. Germline assignment: CDR1 ENHRY and CDR2 SYGVKD. Trimming took off 2 bases at V and 4 bases at J, with 14 bases between the two ends. There are 15 residues in the CDR3. CDR3 nucleotides: TGTGCCATCAGTGAGGGTAACCGTGTCTTCACTGAAGCTTTCTTT. Protein product: CAISEGNRVFTEAFF.

The rearrangement joins TRBV5-6 to TRBJ2-5, with TRBD2 identical over 11 bases. Germline lookup yields CDR1 SGHDT and CDR2 YYEEEE. The CDR3 has 15 residues. Trimming took 6 bases from V and 5 from J; bases not matched to a gene: 9. The CDR3 spells CASTLAGGPGETQYF. The CDR3 coding sequence is TGTGCCAGCACGTTAGCGGGAGGGCCTGGGGAGACCCAGTACTTC.

This rearrangement joins TRBV18 to TRBJ1-1; no reliable D call. Germline CDR1 is KGHSH and CDR2 is LQKENI. V was trimmed by 2 bases and J by 3 bases, leaving 13 bases between them. The CDR3 totals 15 residues. CDR3 loop: CASSPRRDGYTEAFF. In DNA form, the CDR3 reads TGTGCCAGCTCACCAAGGAGGGATGGGTACACTGAAGCTTTCTTT.

The chain carries TRBV7-2 and TRBJ1-6, with D unresolved. The V and J ends lost 3 bases and 2 bases respectively, with 5 bases between them. Per germline, CDR1 SGHTA and CDR2 FQGNSA. The CDR3 is made up of 14 amino acids. CDR3 nucleotides: TGTGCCAGCAGCTTGGACGCCTATAATTCACCCCTCCACTTT. It specifies CASSLDAYNSPLHF.

This chain joins TRBV6-5 and TRBJ1-3; D is unclear. The V end was cut by 3 bases, the J end by 9 bases, with 15 bases between. This CDR3 region has 14 residues. The germline V gene encodes CDR1 MNHEY and CDR2 SVGAGI. The CDR3 is CASSYGRGWSTIYF. CDR3 bases: TGTGCCAGCAGTTATGGACGGGGTTGGAGCACCATATATTTT.

The V call is TRBV7-2, the J call TRBJ1-2, with unresolved D. The CDR3 totals 14 residues. The germline V gene has CDR1 SGHTA and CDR2 FQGNSA. V was pared by 2 bases and J by 8 bases, with 15 bases between. CDR3: CASSLYSFVQGYTF. Written as DNA, the CDR3 is TGTGCCAGCAGCTTATACAGCTTCGTTCAGGGCTACACCTTC.

V usage is TRBV11-2 and J usage is TRBJ2-1; TRBD2 agrees at 8 bases. CDR1 and CDR2 from the germline V gene are SGHAT and FQNNGV. V dropped 6 bases and J dropped 5; count of bases not matched to a gene: 9. This CDR3 has 15 amino acids. The CDR3 nucleotides are TGTGCCAGCAGTTTGGGACTAGTGTCAAACAATGAGCAGTTCTTC. Amino acid sequence: CASSLGLVSNNEQFF.

Ten or more counts support this clonotype. One end of the junction does not line up with germline, which may come from a read error. This chain uses TRBV5-6 with TRBJ2-1, with 7 bases fitting TRBD1. CDR1 SGHDT and CDR2 YYEEEE come from the germline V gene. There are 11 residues in the CDR3. CDR3 nucleotides: TGTGCCAGCAGCCTCCGGGACAGCCGAGCCTTC. Its protein product is CASSLRDSRAF.

This clonotype was recorded a few times. The chain links TRBV20-1 to TRBJ1-2; D uncertain. The CDR3 has 10 amino acids. The V gene's germline CDR1 is DFQATT and CDR2 SNEGSKA (reference sequence). V lost 6 bases, J lost 6 bases, and 8 bases lay in between. The CDR3 reads CSAPRDGYTF. The CDR3 DNA follows: TGCAGTGCCCCACGAGATGGCTACACCTTC.

The CDR3 DNA sequence: TGTGCCAGCAGCTTAGCAATCAGGGAACAGACCCAGTACTTC. Its protein is CASSLAIREQTQYF. The V call is TRBV7-8, the J call TRBJ2-5; possible D gene TRBD1, 5 bases. The CDR3 loop spans 14 amino acids. The V and J ends lost 0 bases and 6 bases respectively, with 11 bases between them. From germline, CDR1 is SGHVS and CDR2 FQNEAQ.

This clonotype has more than one count but fewer than ten. The chain recombines TRBV6-5 with TRBJ2-1; D may correspond to TRBD1 or TRBD2 (7 bases each). Germline V lookup: CDR1 MNHEY, CDR2 SVGAGI. CDR3 length equals 18 residues. Between the trimmed V and J ends, which lost 2 bases and 5 bases, there was a span of 22 bases. CDR3 region: CASSYRRGEGGAHNEQFF. The DNA for the CDR3 is TGTGCCAGCAGTTACCGCAGGGGGGAGGGTGGGGCGCACAATGAGCAGTTCTTC.

This clonotype has a handful of counts. The chain combines TRBV30 with TRBJ1-2; D is uncertain. Germline lookup yields CDR1 GTSNPN and CDR2 SVGIG (reference sequence). Trimming left V 0 bases short and J 4 bases short, with 3 bases between. The CDR3 is made up of 11 amino acids. The DNA of the CDR3 is TGTGCCTGGAGTGTAGCCTATGGCTACACCTTC. Translation gives CAWSVAYGYTF.

This clonotype was seen more than once but under ten times. This rearrangement joins TRBV20-1 to TRBJ2-5; TRBD2 matches 8 bases. Germline CDR1 DFQATT, CDR2 SNEGSKA (reference sequence). The CDR3 covers 15 residues. The ends lost 5 bases at V and 1 base at J; junction bases unmatched: 9. CDR3 protein: CSAPDPSGGQETQYF. CDR3 DNA: TGCAGTGCTCCAGACCCCAGCGGGGGCCAAGAGACCCAGTACTTC.

This chain uses TRBV29-1 with TRBJ1-5, with D maybe TRBD1 (5 bases). The germline V gene has CDR1 SQVTM and CDR2 ANQGSEA. V was shortened by 6 bases and J by 6 bases, with 18 bases between the two germline ends. The length of the CDR3 is 14 residues. Written as DNA, the CDR3 is TGCAGCGTGTTGGTAGGGGCACCCGGTCAGCCCCAGCATTTT. Its translation is CSVLVGAPGQPQHF. Looking up the rest from reference TRBV29-1 and TRBJ1-5 gives the full variable domain: SAVISQKPSRDICQRGTSLTIQCQVDSQVTMMFWYRQQPGQSLTLIATANQGSEATYESGFVIDKFPISRPNLTFSTLTVSNMSPEDSSIYLCSVLVGAPGQPQHFGDGTRLSIL.

This clonotype was detected only a few times. The genes are TRBV6-1 and TRBJ2-3; D ambiguous. CDR3 length: 13 residues. Trimming removed 8 bases at V and 2 bases at J, with 11 bases between. Looked up from germline, CDR1 is MNHNS and CDR2 is SASEGT. CDR3 sequence: CASGLGPTDTQYF. The CDR3 nucleotides are TGTGCCAGCGGGCTAGGGCCCACAGATACGCAGTATTTT.

This sequence joins TRBV6-5 and TRBJ2-2, with D possibly matching TRBD2 (5 bases). This CDR3 contains 16 residues. CDR1 and CDR2 from the germline V gene are MNHEY and SVGAGI. The ends were cut back, 4 bases at V and 1 base at J, with 13 bases in the middle. The CDR3: CASSSLGVKNTGELFF. The CDR3 bases are TGTGCCAGCAGTTCCCTCGGGGTAAAGAACACCGGGGAGCTGTTTTTT.